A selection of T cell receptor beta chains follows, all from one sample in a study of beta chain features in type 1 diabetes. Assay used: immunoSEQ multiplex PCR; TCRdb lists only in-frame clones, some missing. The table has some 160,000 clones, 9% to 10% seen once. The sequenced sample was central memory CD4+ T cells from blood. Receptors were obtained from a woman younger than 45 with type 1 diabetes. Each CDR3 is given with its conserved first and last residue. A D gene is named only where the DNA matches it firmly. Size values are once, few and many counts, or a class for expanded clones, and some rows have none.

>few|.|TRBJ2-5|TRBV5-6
CASSLGVQGGTQYF
TGTGCCAGCAGCTTGGGGGTGCAGGGTGGGACCCAGTACTTC
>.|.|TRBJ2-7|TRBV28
CASALGSSYEQYF
TGTGCCAGCGCGCTGGGGAGCTCCTACGAGCAGTACTTC
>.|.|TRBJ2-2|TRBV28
CASSLWSLAGGELFF
TGTGCCAGCAGTTTATGGAGTCTAGCCGGCGGGGAGCTGTTTTTT
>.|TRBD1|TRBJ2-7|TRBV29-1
CSARTGPHEQYF
TGCAGCGCACGGACAGGGCCCCACGAGCAGTACTTC
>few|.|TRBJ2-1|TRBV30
CAWSVLNEQFF
TGTGCCTGGAGTGTCCTAAATGAGCAGTTCTTC
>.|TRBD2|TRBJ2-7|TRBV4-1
CASSQVQAGMQYF
TGCGCCAGCAGCCAAGTTCAAGCGGGGATGCAGTACTTC
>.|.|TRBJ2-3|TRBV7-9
CASSFLQQDDTQYF
TGTGCCAGCAGCTTTTTACAACAGGACGATACGCAGTATTTT
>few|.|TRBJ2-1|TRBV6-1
CASSSSGGGNEQFF
TGTGCCAGCAGTTCGTCAGGAGGAGGCAATGAGCAGTTCTTC
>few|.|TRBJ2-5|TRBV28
CASTFPYGTQYF
TGTGCCAGCACTTTCCCCTATGGGACCCAGTACTTC
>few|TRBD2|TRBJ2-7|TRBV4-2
CASSQAQTSGRLVQYF
TGTGCCAGCAGCCAAGCCCAGACTAGCGGGAGGCTTGTGCAGTACTTC
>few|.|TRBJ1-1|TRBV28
CASSRYTEAFF
TGTGCCAGCAGTCGGTACACTGAAGCTTTCTTT
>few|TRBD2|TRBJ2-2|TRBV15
CATSDPGGPVGELFF
TGTGCCACCAGCGACCCGGGAGGGCCAGTCGGGGAGCTGTTTTTT
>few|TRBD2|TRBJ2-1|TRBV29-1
CSVEGAAPRGGDEQFF
TGCAGCGTTGAGGGTGCGGCCCCACGGGGGGGCGATGAGCAGTTCTTC
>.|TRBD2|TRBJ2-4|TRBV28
CATNHKKTSPKNIQYF
TGTGCCACCAATCATAAAAAGACTAGCCCCAAAAACATTCAGTACTTC